Sequencing of this T cell receptor (beta chain) was carried out in a study of blood T cell repertoires in COVID-19. As for the study in general: T cells, B-cell-depleted T cells, or PBMCs supplied cDNA or gDNA.

Authors' data handling: Estimation of nucleated cell counts was performed using reference gene primer amplification. Clones were sequenced by immunoSEQ multiplex PCR, and TCRdb holds only the in-frame ones, with some missing. V, J and clone size reflect that table, while D and trimming were determined from the DNA. The profile covers 140,000 to 150,000 clones, with around 81% appearing a single time and approximately 8.2% taken by the ten largest. The CDR3 extends over 16 amino acids. V dropped 5 bases and J dropped 4; count of bases not matched to a gene: 11. CDR1 and CDR2 from the germline V gene are SSHAT and FNYEAQ (reference sequence).

This TCR came from a human donor in a cohort sampled during active COVID-19. Sequenced material: peripheral blood. V gene TRBV7-7 combines with J gene TRBJ2-5, with 9 bases identical to TRBD1. The DNA of the CDR3 is TGTGCCAGCAGCCGTTTGACAGGGGGGTATGGAGAGACCCAGTACTTC. The encoded protein is CASSRLTGGYGETQYF.